The present T cell receptor beta chain was sequenced within a study of cytomegalovirus exposure and HLA in healthy donors. Comment on this clone: As yet, its antigen is unknown.

Notes on the study in general: Overall, about 160 TCR beta chains were annotated as cytomegalovirus-associated. It is likely that the observed cluster of highly shared sequence variants was a sequencing artifact. The classifier reportedly diagnosed cytomegalovirus status with high specificity and sensitivity.

The trim removed 7 bases at V and 1 base at J, leaving 7 bases unmatched. The CDR3 runs 16 residues. Germline V CDR1 and CDR2: SNHLY, FYNNEI. Use of 60 Vbeta and 13 Jbeta primers characterized the PCR. Sequenced by immunoSEQ multiplex PCR; TCRdb stores in-frame clones only, minus some. The sample totals approximately 38,000 clones. The source is a human donor in good health. The rearrangement links TRBV2 to TRBJ2-4; 10 positions agree with TRBD2. The sample consisted of PBMCs. The CDR3 region is CASTLSSGGAKNIQYF. CDR3 in DNA: TGTGCCAGCACCCTAAGTAGCGGGGGGGCCAAAAACATTCAGTACTTC.